Listed here is a single T cell receptor (beta chain). These data belong to a study of control samples from healthy donors and cancer patients. TCRdb's copy holds only in-frame clones and misses some; the assay was immunoSEQ multiplex PCR. The table records 150,000 to 170,000 clones, 85% to 95% of them present only once. Deletions cut 5 bases from V and 7 bases from J, with 12 bases between. CDR3 length: 14 amino acids. The germline CDR1 and CDR2 sequences are LNHDA and SQIVND (reference sequence). Input material: blood. The origin of this receptor is a middle-aged man in good health. The chain employs TRBV19 and TRBJ1-6; D might be TRBD1 (6 bases). CDR3 in DNA: TGTGCCAGTAGTCCCTATACAGGGAATTCACCCCTCCACTTT. This translates into CASSPYTGNSPLHF. The variable domain in full, completed from reference TRBV19 and TRBJ1-6, reads DGGITQSPKYLFRKEGQNVTLSCEQNLNHDAMYWYRQDPGQGLRLIYYSQIVNDFQKGDIAEGYSVSREKKESFPLTVTSAQKNPTAFYLCASSPYTGNSPLHFGNGTRLTVT.